A single sample is the source of the 12 T cell receptor beta chains below, sequenced in a study of cytomegalovirus exposure and HLA in healthy donors. The study ran its PCR with 60 Vbeta and 13 Jbeta primers. Sequencing used immunoSEQ multiplex PCR; TCRdb keeps in-frame clones, though not all of them. The table lists roughly 150,000 clones, roughly four fifths of them singletons, with approximately 2.4% in the top ten. Sequenced material: PBMCs. The receptors shown here come from a female donor in good health and CMV-seronegative.

CDR3: CASSRSGGTDTQYF. In nucleotides, the CDR3 is TGTGCCAGCAGCCGTAGCGGGGGGACAGATACGCAGTATTTT. The V gene is TRBV7-2, the J gene TRBJ2-3, with 10 bases identical to TRBD2. The J segment lost 3 bases and the V segment lost 5 bases, leaving 2 bases of the junction unmatched. Germline lookup yields CDR1 SGHTA and CDR2 FQGNSA. The CDR3 runs 14 residues. Complete variable domain (other parts from reference TRBV7-2 and TRBJ2-3): GAGVSQSPSNKVTEKGKDVELRCDPISGHTALYWYRQSLGQGLEFLIYFQGNSAPDKSGLPSDRFSAERTGGSVSTLTIQRTQQEDSAVYLCASSRSGGTDTQYFGPGTRLTVL.

The chain couples TRBV4-1 to TRBJ1-1; 7 bases line up with TRBD1. There are 14 residues in the CDR3. Germline CDR1 and CDR2: MGHRA and YSYEKL. V lost 1 base and J lost 5; bases outside the gene matches: 4. DNA of the CDR3: TGCGCCAGCAGCCAAGCAGGGGGAAGGACTGAAGCTTTCTTT. This sequence encodes CASSQAGGRTEAFF.

This clone was counted between two and nine times. The chain has TRBV7-2 and TRBJ1-1; the D is unclear. This CDR3 spans 12 amino acids. V was clipped by 5 bases and J by 3 bases, with 7 bases between them. Germline V gene sequence: CDR1 SGHTA, CDR2 FQGNSA. The CDR3 DNA is TGTGCCAGCAGCCCTCAGGACACTGAAGCTTTCTTT. Translating gives CASSPQDTEAFF.

V is TRBV28 and J is TRBJ1-3, with D perhaps TRBD1 (6 bases). Germline V gene sequence: CDR1 MDHEN, CDR2 SYDVKM. Deletions cut 2 bases from V and 2 bases from J, with 10 bases between. The CDR3 consists of 15 residues. The CDR3 loop reads CASSLDGQTGNTIYF. The CDR3 nucleotides read TGTGCCAGCAGTTTAGATGGACAGACTGGAAACACCATATATTTT.

J is TRBJ2-7 and V is TRBV5-4; 11 positions match TRBD1. J was trimmed by 3 bases and V by 4 bases; bases with no gene match: 6. This CDR3 has 15 residues. Germline V gene sequence: CDR1 SGHNT, CDR2 YYREEE (reference sequence). This chain's CDR3 is CASSAAGTGGYEQYF. For the CDR3, the DNA is TGTGCCAGCAGCGCCGCCGGGACAGGGGGCTACGAGCAGTACTTC.

The V and J genes are TRBV4-2 and TRBJ2-7; TRBD1 might be the D (7 bases). The germline CDR1 and CDR2 sequences are LGHNA and YNFKEQ. Trimming took off 1 base at V and 5 bases at J, with 15 bases between the two ends. CDR3 size: 15 residues. The CDR3 loop reads CASSQGGARGDEQYF. The DNA of the CDR3 is TGTGCCAGCAGCCAAGGGGGGGCCAGGGGGGACGAGCAGTACTTC.

The CDR3 DNA is TGTGCCGTTCTCGGGGGGATCGGGGCCAACGTCCTGACTTTC. Protein: CAVLGGIGANVLTF. The chain combines TRBV28 with TRBJ2-6, with 7 positions matching TRBD2. V was pared by 11 bases and J by 4 bases, with 8 bases of the junction left unmatched. CDR3 length equals 14 residues. From germline, CDR1 is MDHEN and CDR2 SYDVKM.

V usage is TRBV6-1 and J usage is TRBJ1-3; unclear D gene. This CDR3 has 12 residues. Trimming took off 4 bases at V and 4 bases at J, with 5 bases between the two ends. From germline, CDR1 is MNHNS and CDR2 SASEGT. The CDR3 loop reads CASSVLGNTIYF. In nucleotides, the CDR3 is TGTGCCAGCAGTGTCCTAGGAAACACCATATATTTT.

This chain connects TRBV30 to TRBJ1-4; possibly TRBD1 for D (5 bases). CDR1 is GTSNPN, CDR2 SVGIG, per germline (reference sequence). The CDR3 has 13 amino acids. The ends were cut back, 4 bases at V and 7 bases at J, with 13 bases in the middle. The CDR3 spells CAWNVGLVEKLFF. The CDR3 DNA reads TGTGCCTGGAATGTGGGGCTGGTTGAAAAACTGTTTTTT. Full variable domain (missing parts from reference TRBV30 and TRBJ1-4): SQTIHQWPATLVQPVGSPLSLECTVEGTSNPNLYWYRQAAGRGLQLLFYSVGIGQISSEVPQNLSASRPQDRQFILSSKKLLLSDSGFYLCAWNVGLVEKLFFGSGTQLSVL.

The genes are TRBV9 and TRBJ1-1, with D possibly matching TRBD1 (5 bases). Germline V gene sequence: CDR1 SGDLS, CDR2 YYNGEE. This CDR3 is built from 15 residues. The V gene lost 0 bases and the J gene lost 1 base, with 10 bases spanning the gap. CDR3 loop: CASSVDDGQNTEAFF. In nucleotides, the CDR3 is TGTGCCAGCAGCGTAGATGACGGACAGAACACTGAAGCTTTCTTT. The variable domain in full, completed from reference TRBV9 and TRBJ1-1, reads DSGVTQTPKHLITATGQRVTLRCSPRSGDLSVYWYQQSLDQGLQFLIQYYNGEERAKGNILERFSAQQFPDLHSELNLSSLELGDSALYFCASSVDDGQNTEAFFGQGTRLTVV.

J is TRBJ2-7 and V is TRBV4-3, with a tentative D call TRBD2 (7 bases). Germline V gives CDR1 LGHNA, CDR2 YSLEER. V was pared by 1 base and J by 6 bases, with 19 bases between. This CDR3 has 16 residues. CDR3 nucleotide sequence: TGCGCCAGCAGCCAAGGAAGGGGGGGGAGAAGGAGCGAGCAGTACTTC. Amino acid sequence: CASSQGRGGRRSEQYF.

V usage is TRBV6-6 and J usage is TRBJ2-7; 9 bases agree with TRBD1. The CDR3 is made up of 15 amino acids. The germline V gene has CDR1 MNHNY and CDR2 SVGAGI (reference sequence). The trim removed 6 bases at V and 3 bases at J, leaving 9 bases unmatched. CDR3 bases: TGTGCCAGCAGCCAGCCGGGACAGGGTCACTACGAGCAGTACTTC. It yields the protein CASSQPGQGHYEQYF.